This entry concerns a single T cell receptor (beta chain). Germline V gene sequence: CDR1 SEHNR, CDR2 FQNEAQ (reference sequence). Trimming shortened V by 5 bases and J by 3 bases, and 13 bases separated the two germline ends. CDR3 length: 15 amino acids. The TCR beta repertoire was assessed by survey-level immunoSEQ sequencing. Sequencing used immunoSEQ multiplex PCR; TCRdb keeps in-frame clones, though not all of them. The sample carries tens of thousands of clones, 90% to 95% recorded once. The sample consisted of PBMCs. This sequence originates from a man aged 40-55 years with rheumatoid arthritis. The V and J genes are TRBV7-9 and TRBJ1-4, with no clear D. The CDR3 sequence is CASSPDLAANEKLFF. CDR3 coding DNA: TGTGCCAGCAGCCCGGACCTTGCGGCTAATGAAAAACTGTTTTTT.